This TCR beta chain was identified during a study of shared clonotypes between healthy human individuals. As concerns this clone: Its antigen is unknown.

The CDR3 contains 15 residues. Germline V gives CDR1 SGHVS, CDR2 FQNEAQ. Trimming removed 5 bases from V and 4 bases from J; junction bases left unmatched: 8. It was at deep level that the assay was run. Sorted-subset replicate PCR reactions were performed with about 200 ng DNA, corresponding to 25,000 to 35,000 T cell genomes. Sequenced by immunoSEQ multiplex PCR; TCRdb stores in-frame clones only, minus some. This table has about 79,000 clones, 50% to 70% appearing once. The study, taken as a whole, reports: Around 4.9% of naive CD4 clonotypes were shared across four donors.

CD8 memory combined CD45RO+ cells with CCR7-negative CD45RA+ TemRA cells. The V and J genes are TRBV7-8 and TRBJ2-5; TRBD2 agrees at 9 bases. The TCR sequence derives from a man aged 30 to 39 in good health. Specimen: memory CD8+ T cells sorted from blood. Subset: CD45RO+ cells pooled with CCR7-negative TemRA cells. The CDR3 sequence is CASSTRLAELETQYF. The CDR3 DNA sequence: TGTGCCAGCAGCACCCGACTAGCGGAACTAGAGACCCAGTACTTC.